This T cell receptor beta chain is from a study of beta chain features in type 1 diabetes (dated 2018 in TCRdb). In the study overall: Mean age, gender distribution, total cell number and subset yield were not different between patients and healthy donors. A total of roughly 100 million sorted cells were examined across all samples, and RNA yield correlated strongly with the number of cells per subset. In the study, TCRB repertoires of sorted circulating CD4+ T cell subsets from recently diagnosed type 1 diabetes patients were compared with those of matched healthy donors. Regulatory and stem cell-like memory subsets were isolated from only 8 patients and roughly 8 healthy donors, whereas naive and central memory subsets came from all 28 donors. Study-wide findings and limitations: Sequencing cDNA rather than genomic DNA could over-represent highly expressing activated cells, although activation and CD3 levels did not differ between groups. A moderate but significant shortening of TCRB CDR3 length was observed in type 1 diabetes patients in all four CD4+ subsets. PCR may preferentially amplify shorter templates, but because patient and control samples were amplified and corrected together, any resulting skew would affect both groups equally. Only small numbers of individuals were included in the HLA sub-analyses, which left unresolved whether HLA type had any influence on TCRB rearrangement. Naive, central memory and regulatory TCRB repertoires appeared more similar among patients than among healthy donors. Patients with type 1 diabetes made fewer insertions and deleted more nucleotides at VDJ recombination sites, implying thymic rearrangement abnormalities.

Reading from cysteine to phenylalanine, the CDR3 counts 14 amino acids. Just CDR3 DNA is preserved here, 42 bases in frame from base 1. The germline V gene provides CDR1 SGHAT and CDR2 FQNNGV. V loses 1 base, J loses 6 bases, and the germline ends lie 13 bases apart. Each donor gave one peripheral blood draw, approximately 0.11 L on average, collected into heparinised tubes. A BD FACSAria II and a panel including CD45RO, CCR7, CD25, CD127, CD95 and CD27 were used to sort naive, central memory, regulatory and stem cell-like memory CD4+ T cells. All sorted populations exceeded 95% purity. PBMCs were isolated right away by Lymphoprep density gradient centrifugation and were stained directly, without culture. Samples were stained and sorted in pairs, with one healthy donor and one patient per experiment, so that batch effects were minimized. Comments on this clone: The target of this receptor is not known. No much larger clone exists at a distance of one base, and base qualities are not known.

The entire isolated RNA was reverse transcribed using the High Capacity cDNA Reverse Transcription Kit, and thus expressed TCRB transcripts were sequenced. Naive, central memory and regulatory T cell samples underwent deep immunoSEQ sequencing, averaging about 3.57 million total reads per sample. After sorted cells were lysed in RLT buffer, RNA was extracted with DNase-treated RNeasy Micro or Mini kits, with the choice depending on cell number. To prevent cross-contamination, every cell subset was processed on its own, while patient and healthy donor samples were processed together. Using the immunoSEQ multiplex PCR, TCRB sequences were amplified from cDNA into 87-bp fragments spanning the CDR3 region. Amplicons were sequenced on the Illumina HiSeq platform. The original pipeline was this. PCR bias was computationally corrected using synthetic template baselines, reads within Hamming distance 2 were collapsed, and singletons that could not be merged were discarded. Reads were aligned against IMGT so that V, D and J genes, CDR3 length and insertions or deletions at six rearrangement sites could be assigned. Clonotype counts were normalized to sorted cell number within each subset before computing true diversity and Gini coefficients with the tcR R package. Repertoire sharing was quantified using the overlap coefficient calculated on TCRB nucleotide sequences. Out-of-frame TCRB sequences from naive cells were analyzed as a proxy for the pre-selection repertoire. Entries here come from immuneACCESS through TCRdb and include only in-frame sequences with V and J called. Some clones fail to appear in such tables; in the studies checked, an unresolved V gene covers under half of the shortfall, and the cause of the remainder is unknown. That table gives V, J and clone size, and the DNA gave D and trimming. The sample table shows a few hundred thousand clones, and 10% to 15% are seen once. More than 0.015% of the sample is held by the ten biggest clonotypes.

The source material was naive CD4+ T cells from blood. Reading the label with the study, this specimen's cell subset or site is: true naive CD4+ T cells. The receptor was isolated from a man between 18 and 35 years old in good health. The chain employs TRBV11-2 and TRBJ2-7; there is no confident call for the D gene. Read as DNA, the sequence is TGTGCCAGCAGCTTAGTGCCAGAGGTTCCCGAGCAGTACTTC. This encodes CASSLVPEVPEQYF.